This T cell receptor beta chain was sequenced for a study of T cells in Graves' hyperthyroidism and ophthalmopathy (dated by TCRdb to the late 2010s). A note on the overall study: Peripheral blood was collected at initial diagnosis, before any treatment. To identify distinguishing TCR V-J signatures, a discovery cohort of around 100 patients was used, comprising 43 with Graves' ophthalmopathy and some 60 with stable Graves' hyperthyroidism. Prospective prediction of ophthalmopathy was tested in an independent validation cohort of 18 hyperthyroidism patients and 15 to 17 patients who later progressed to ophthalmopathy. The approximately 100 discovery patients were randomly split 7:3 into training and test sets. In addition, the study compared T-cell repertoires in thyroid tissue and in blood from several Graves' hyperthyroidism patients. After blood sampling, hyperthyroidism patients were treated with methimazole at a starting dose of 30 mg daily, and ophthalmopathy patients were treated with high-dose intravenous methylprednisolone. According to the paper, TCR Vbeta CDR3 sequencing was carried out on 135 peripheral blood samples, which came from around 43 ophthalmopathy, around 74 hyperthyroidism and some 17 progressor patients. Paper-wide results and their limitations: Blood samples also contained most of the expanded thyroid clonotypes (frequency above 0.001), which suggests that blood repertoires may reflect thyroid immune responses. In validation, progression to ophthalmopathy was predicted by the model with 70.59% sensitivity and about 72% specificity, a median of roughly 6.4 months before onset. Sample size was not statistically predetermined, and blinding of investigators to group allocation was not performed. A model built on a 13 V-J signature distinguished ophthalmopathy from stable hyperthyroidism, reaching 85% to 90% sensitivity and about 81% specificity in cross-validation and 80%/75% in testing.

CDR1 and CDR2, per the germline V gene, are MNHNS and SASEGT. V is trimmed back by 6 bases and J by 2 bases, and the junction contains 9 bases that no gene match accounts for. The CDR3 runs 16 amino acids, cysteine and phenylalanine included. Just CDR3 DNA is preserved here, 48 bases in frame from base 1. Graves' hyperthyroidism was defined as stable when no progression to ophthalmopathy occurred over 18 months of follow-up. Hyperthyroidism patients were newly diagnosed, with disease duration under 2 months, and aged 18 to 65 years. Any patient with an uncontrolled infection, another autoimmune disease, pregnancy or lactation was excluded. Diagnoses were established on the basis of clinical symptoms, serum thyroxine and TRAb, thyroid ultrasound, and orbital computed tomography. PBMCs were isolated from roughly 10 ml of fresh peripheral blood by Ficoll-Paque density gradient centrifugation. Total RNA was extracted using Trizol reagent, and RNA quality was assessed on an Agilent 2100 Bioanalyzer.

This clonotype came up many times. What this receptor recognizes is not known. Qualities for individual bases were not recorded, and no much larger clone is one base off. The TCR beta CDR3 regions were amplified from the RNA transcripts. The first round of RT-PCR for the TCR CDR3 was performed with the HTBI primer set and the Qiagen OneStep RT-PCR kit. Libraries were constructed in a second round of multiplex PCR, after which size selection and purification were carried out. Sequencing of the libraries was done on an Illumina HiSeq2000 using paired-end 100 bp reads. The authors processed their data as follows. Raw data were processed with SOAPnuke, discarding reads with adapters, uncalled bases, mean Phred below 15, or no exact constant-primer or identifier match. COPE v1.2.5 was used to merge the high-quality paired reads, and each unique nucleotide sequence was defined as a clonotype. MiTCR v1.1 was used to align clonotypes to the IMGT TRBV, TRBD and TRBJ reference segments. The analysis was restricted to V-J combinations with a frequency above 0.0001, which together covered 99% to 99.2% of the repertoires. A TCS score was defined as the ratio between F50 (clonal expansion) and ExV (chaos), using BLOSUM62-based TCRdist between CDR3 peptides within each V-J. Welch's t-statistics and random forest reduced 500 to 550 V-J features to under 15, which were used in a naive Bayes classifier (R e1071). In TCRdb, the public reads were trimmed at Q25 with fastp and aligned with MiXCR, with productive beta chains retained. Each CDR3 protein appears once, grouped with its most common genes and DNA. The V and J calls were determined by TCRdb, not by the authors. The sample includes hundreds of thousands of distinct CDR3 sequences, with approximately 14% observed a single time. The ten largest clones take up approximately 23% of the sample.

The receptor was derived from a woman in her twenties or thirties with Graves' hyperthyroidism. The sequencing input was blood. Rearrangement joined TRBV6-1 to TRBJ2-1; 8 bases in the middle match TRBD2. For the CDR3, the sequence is CASSQLSGGTYNEQFF. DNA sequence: TGTGCCAGCAGCCAACTAAGCGGGGGTACCTACAATGAGCAGTTCTTC.